The next 14 T cell receptor beta chains were all read from a single sample in a study of shared clonotypes between healthy human individuals. Naive CD8 cells comprised CD45RO-negative, CCR7-positively selected cells, excluding terminally differentiated effector memory CD45RA+ cells. The table came from immunoSEQ multiplex PCR; TCRdb's copy has only in-frame clones and leaves some out. The table has 1.5 million to 2.5 million clones, just under 95% seen once. The sequenced material came from naive CD8+ T cells sorted from blood. The receptors originated from a young man in good health.

Of note for this clone: Other nucleotide sequences in the sample specify the same CDR3. The J gene is TRBJ2-1, the V gene TRBV9; D remains ambiguous. The CDR3 totals 14 residues. From germline, CDR1 is SGDLS and CDR2 YYNGEE. V lost 0 bases, J lost 0 bases, and 4 bases lay in between. CDR3 protein: CASSVDSSYNEQFF. The CDR3 DNA sequence: TGTGCCAGCAGCGTAGATAGCTCCTACAATGAGCAGTTCTTC. Together with reference TRBV9 and TRBJ2-1, the CDR3 gives the full variable domain: DSGVTQTPKHLITATGQRVTLRCSPRSGDLSVYWYQQSLDQGLQFLIQYYNGEERAKGNILERFSAQQFPDLHSELNLSSLELGDSALYFCASSVDSSYNEQFFGPGTRLTVL.

This clone was detected once. The genes are TRBV6-1 and TRBJ1-1, with no clear D. This CDR3 is 17 amino acids long. Germline values: CDR1 MNHNS, CDR2 SASEGT. V was trimmed by 4 bases and J by 1 base, leaving 19 bases between them. The CDR3 DNA sequence: TGTGCCAGCAGTGCCCCAATCGGGTCGGAAGGGAACACTGAAGCTTTCTTT. It yields the protein CASSAPIGSEGNTEAFF.

This clone was detected a few times. The chain couples TRBV2 to TRBJ2-7; a possible D gene is TRBD1 (6 bases). This CDR3 has 14 amino acids. From germline, CDR1 is SNHLY and CDR2 FYNNEI. The CDR3 is CASQGSAYYYEQYF. The CDR3 nucleotides read TGTGCATCCCAGGGGTCGGCTTATTACTACGAGCAGTACTTC.

The genes are TRBV5-1 and TRBJ2-7, with TRBD2 matching over 7 bases. The V and J ends lost 3 bases and 2 bases, in that order; junction bases with no gene match: 11. The CDR3 has 16 residues. Germline loops: CDR1 SGHRS, CDR2 YFSETQ. The CDR3: CASSWGGPYSAYEQYF. CDR3 nucleotides: TGCGCCAGCAGCTGGGGAGGGCCCTACTCTGCCTACGAGCAGTACTTC.

The chain couples TRBV6-1 to TRBJ2-3; D ambiguous. This CDR3 spans 13 amino acids. Germline values: CDR1 MNHNS, CDR2 SASEGT. V was clipped by 6 bases and J by 3 bases, with 10 bases between them. The CDR3 DNA reads TGTGCCAGCAGGGGAACCGGGACAGATACGCAGTATTTT. Protein product: CASRGTGTDTQYF.

This clone was recorded only once. The genes are TRBV7-9 and TRBJ2-5, with TRBD2 matching over 13 bases. Germline lookup yields CDR1 SEHNR and CDR2 FQNEAQ (reference sequence). There are 16 residues in the CDR3. Germline trimming cut 5 bases from V and 3 bases from J; bases unmatched to any gene: 6. The CDR3 region is CASSKTSGGEEETQYF. For the CDR3, the DNA is TGTGCCAGCAGCAAAACTAGCGGGGGGGAAGAAGAGACCCAGTACTTC.

J is TRBJ2-7 and V is TRBV7-9; D is possibly TRBD1 (5 bases). The germline V and J ends were trimmed by 1 base and 1 base, with 11 bases remaining between them. The CDR3 runs 15 residues. CDR1 and CDR2 from the germline V gene are SEHNR and FQNEAQ (reference sequence). This chain's CDR3 is CASSLGDSRSYEQYF. DNA of the CDR3: TGTGCCAGCAGCTTAGGCGACAGTCGGTCCTACGAGCAGTACTTC.

The chain has TRBV6-1 and TRBJ2-1; D perhaps matches TRBD2 (6 bases). CDR1 is MNHNS, CDR2 SASEGT, per germline. CDR3 length equals 17 residues. V was trimmed by 1 base and J by 5 bases, leaving 18 bases between them. Here the CDR3 DNA reads TGTGCCAGCAGTGAAGAGGTAGGCACCGAGCGGGACAATGAGCAGTTCTTC. It codes for CASSEEVGTERDNEQFF.

J is TRBJ2-7 and V is TRBV2, with 9 bases fitting TRBD1. The CDR3 consists of 15 residues. The germline gives CDR1 SNHLY, CDR2 FYNNEI. The V gene end was trimmed by 5 bases and the J gene end by 7 bases; junction bases not matched to a gene: 12. Written as DNA, the CDR3 is TGTGCCAGCAGTACCCCCGGGACAGGGAGGGAGGAGCAGTACTTC. Translating it yields CASSTPGTGREEQYF.

This clone was recorded once. J is TRBJ2-1 and V is TRBV7-3, with D perhaps TRBD2 (5 bases). V gave up 4 bases and J gave up 3 bases, with 10 bases separating them. CDR3 length: 14 amino acids. CDR1 is SGHTA, CDR2 FQGTGA, per germline. The CDR3 nucleotides are TGTGCCAGCAGCTCCCCCGGGGTCTACAATGAGCAGTTCTTC. Translation: CASSSPGVYNEQFF.

V usage is TRBV11-2 and J usage is TRBJ1-1; 7 bases line up with TRBD1. The V gene's germline CDR1 is SGHAT and CDR2 FQNNGV. Trimming removed 1 base from V and 4 bases from J; junction bases left unmatched: 6. The CDR3 extends over 15 amino acids. The CDR3 here is CASSLGPRTGTEAFF. The DNA for the CDR3 is TGTGCCAGCAGCTTAGGTCCCAGGACAGGCACTGAAGCTTTCTTT.

J is TRBJ2-2 and V is TRBV10-1, with 10 bases identical to TRBD2. The V segment lost 2 bases and the J segment 4 bases; nucleotides outside the gene matches: 4. The length of the CDR3 is 16 residues. Germline V gene sequence: CDR1 WNHNN, CDR2 SYGVQD (reference sequence). This CDR3 reads CASSEVASGSTGELFF. The CDR3 coding sequence is TGCGCCAGCAGTGAGGTCGCTAGCGGGAGCACCGGGGAGCTGTTTTTT.

In this sample, this clone turned up once. The chain is built from TRBV7-2 and TRBJ2-3; 12 nucleotides agree with TRBD1. The CDR3 covers 16 residues. V lost 5 bases and J lost 5; bases outside the gene matches: 8. Germline loops: CDR1 SGHTA, CDR2 FQGNSA. CDR3 sequence: CASSGDGTGGRDTQYF. DNA for the CDR3: TGTGCCAGCAGCGGCGACGGGACAGGGGGCAGAGATACGCAGTATTTT. Full variable domain (missing parts from reference TRBV7-2 and TRBJ2-3): GAGVSQSPSNKVTEKGKDVELRCDPISGHTALYWYRQSLGQGLEFLIYFQGNSAPDKSGLPSDRFSAERTGGSVSTLTIQRTQQEDSAVYLCASSGDGTGGRDTQYFGPGTRLTVL.

Points on this clone: This sample includes further DNA sequences coding for the same CDR3. J is TRBJ2-1 and V is TRBV6-5; TRBD1 is a possible D gene (6 bases). Deletions cut 2 bases from V and 1 base from J, with 6 bases between. CDR1 is MNHEY and CDR2 is SVGAGI in the germline V gene. CDR3 length equals 14 residues. The CDR3 DNA follows: TGTGCCAGCAGTTACAGGGGGTCCTACAATGAGCAGTTCTTC. Its protein product is CASSYRGSYNEQFF.